This entry describes one T cell receptor beta chain. Per the original methods: For nucleated cells, counts were estimated from reference gene primer amplification. Clones were sequenced by immunoSEQ multiplex PCR, and TCRdb holds only the in-frame ones, with some missing. That table is the source of V, J and clone size, and D and trimming were worked out from the DNA. The sample has 150,000 or so clones, approximately 86% seen once. The sample comes from a study of blood T cell repertoires in COVID-19. In the study overall: Sources were T cells, B-cell-depleted T cells, or PBMCs; the material itself was cDNA or gDNA.

V shed 5 bases and J shed 3 bases, with 14 bases lying between them. Germline V lookup: CDR1 LNHDA, CDR2 SQIVND (reference sequence). The CDR3 is made up of 15 amino acids. Sequenced sample: PBMCs or T cells enriched from blood (not recorded which). This clonotype was sampled from a woman in her thirties or forties who had been exposed to COVID-19. The gene calls are TRBV19 and TRBJ1-5; D is possibly TRBD1 (6 bases). The CDR3: CASSYGQNTNQPQHF. In nucleotides, the CDR3 is TGTGCCAGTAGTTATGGACAGAACACCAATCAGCCCCAGCATTTT.